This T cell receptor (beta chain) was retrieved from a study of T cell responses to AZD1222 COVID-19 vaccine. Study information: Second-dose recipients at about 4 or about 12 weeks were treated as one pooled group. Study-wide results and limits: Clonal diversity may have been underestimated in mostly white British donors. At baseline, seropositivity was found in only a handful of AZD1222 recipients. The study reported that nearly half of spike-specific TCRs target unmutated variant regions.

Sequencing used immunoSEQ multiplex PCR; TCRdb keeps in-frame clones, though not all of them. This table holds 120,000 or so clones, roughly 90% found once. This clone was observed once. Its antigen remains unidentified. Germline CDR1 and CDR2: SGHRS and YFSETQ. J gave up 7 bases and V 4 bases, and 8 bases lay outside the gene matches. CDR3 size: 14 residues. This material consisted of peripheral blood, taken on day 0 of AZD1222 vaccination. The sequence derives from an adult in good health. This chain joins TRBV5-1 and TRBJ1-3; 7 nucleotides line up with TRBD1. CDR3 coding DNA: TGCGCCAGCAGCCTTTACGGGACAGACAACACCATATATTTT. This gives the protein CASSLYGTDNTIYF.